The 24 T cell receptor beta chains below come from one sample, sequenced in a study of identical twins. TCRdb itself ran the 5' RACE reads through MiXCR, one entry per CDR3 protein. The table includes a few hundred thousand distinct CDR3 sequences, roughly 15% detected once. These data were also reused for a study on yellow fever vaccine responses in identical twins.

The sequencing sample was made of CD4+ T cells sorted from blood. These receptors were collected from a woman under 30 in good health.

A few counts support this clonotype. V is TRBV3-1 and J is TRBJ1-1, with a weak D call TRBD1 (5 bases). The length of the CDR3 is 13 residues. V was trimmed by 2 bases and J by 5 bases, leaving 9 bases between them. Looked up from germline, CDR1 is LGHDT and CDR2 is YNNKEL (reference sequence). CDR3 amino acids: CASSQLGATEAFF. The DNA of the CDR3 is TGTGCCAGCAGCCAACTTGGGGCAACTGAAGCTTTCTTT.

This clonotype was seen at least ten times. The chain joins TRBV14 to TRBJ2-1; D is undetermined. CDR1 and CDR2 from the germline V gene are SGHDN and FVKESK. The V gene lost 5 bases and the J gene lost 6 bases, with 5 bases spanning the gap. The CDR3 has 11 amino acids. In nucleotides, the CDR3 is TGTGCCAGCAGCAAACTCAATGAGCAGTTCTTC. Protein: CASSKLNEQFF.

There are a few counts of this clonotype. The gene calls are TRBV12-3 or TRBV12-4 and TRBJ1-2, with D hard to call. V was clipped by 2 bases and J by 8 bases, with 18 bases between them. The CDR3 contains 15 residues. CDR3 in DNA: TGTGCCAGCAGTTTATATGCAGGCCAGGTGGGAGGCTACACCTTC. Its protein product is CASSLYAGQVGGYTF.

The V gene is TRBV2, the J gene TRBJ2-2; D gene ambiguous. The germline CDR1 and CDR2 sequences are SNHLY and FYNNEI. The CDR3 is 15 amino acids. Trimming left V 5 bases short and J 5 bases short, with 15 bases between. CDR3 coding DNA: TGTGCCAGCAGTACTAACAACTTCTGGACCGGGGAGCTGTTTTTT. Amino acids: CASSTNNFWTGELFF. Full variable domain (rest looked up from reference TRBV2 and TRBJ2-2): EPEVTQTPSHQVTQMGQEVILRCVPISNHLYFYWYRQILGQKVEFLVSFYNNEISEKSEIFDDQFSVERPDGSNFTLKIRSTKLEDSAMYFCASSTNNFWTGELFFGEGSRLTVL.

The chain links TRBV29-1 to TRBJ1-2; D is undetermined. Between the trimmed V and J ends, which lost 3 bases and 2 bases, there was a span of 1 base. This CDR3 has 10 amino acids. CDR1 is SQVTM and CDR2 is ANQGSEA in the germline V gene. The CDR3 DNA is TGCAGCGTTGACAACTATGGCTACACCTTC. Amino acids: CSVDNYGYTF.

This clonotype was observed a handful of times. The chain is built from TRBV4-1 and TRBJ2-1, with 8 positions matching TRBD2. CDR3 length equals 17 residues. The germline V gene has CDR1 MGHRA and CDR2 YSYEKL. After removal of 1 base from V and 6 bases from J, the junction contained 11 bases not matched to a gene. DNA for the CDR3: TGCGCCAGCAGCCAAGGAGCGGGGGAGATTACCCTCAATGAGCAGTTCTTC. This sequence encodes CASSQGAGEITLNEQFF.

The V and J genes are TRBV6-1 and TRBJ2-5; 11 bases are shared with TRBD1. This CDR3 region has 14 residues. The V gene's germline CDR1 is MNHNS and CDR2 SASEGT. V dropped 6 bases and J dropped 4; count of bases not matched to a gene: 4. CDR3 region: CASSRTGGLETQYF. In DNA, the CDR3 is TGTGCCAGCAGCCGGACAGGGGGCTTAGAGACCCAGTACTTC.

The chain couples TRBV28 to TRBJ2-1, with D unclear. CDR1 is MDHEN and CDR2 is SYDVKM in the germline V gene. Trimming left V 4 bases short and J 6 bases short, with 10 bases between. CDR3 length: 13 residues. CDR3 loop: CASSSRSGNEQFF. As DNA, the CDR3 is TGTGCCAGCAGTTCACGTTCGGGCAATGAGCAGTTCTTC.

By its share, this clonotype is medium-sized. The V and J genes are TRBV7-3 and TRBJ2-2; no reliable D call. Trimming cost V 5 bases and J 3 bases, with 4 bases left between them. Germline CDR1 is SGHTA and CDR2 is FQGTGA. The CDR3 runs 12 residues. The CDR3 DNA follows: TGTGCCAGCAGCCCCGACACCGGGGAGCTGTTTTTT. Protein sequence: CASSPDTGELFF.

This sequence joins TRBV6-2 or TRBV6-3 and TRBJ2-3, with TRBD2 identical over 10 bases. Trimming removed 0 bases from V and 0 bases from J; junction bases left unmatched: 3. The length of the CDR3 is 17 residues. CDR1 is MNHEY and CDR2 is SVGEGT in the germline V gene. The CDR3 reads CASSYSIAGGSTDTQYF. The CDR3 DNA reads TGTGCCAGCAGTTACTCGATAGCGGGGGGTAGCACAGATACGCAGTATTTT.

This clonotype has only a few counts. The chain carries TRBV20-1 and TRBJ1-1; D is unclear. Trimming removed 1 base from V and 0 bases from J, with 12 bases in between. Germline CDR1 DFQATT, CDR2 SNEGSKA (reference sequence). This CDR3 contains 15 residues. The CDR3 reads CSARGFGNMNTEAFF. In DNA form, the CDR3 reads TGCAGTGCTAGAGGGTTCGGCAACATGAACACTGAAGCTTTCTTT.

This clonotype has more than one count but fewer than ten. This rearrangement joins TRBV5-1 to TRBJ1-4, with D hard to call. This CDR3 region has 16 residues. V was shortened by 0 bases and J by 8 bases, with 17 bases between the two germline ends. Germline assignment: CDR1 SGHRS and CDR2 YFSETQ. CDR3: CASSLAGSTAGEKLFF. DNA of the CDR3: TGCGCCAGCAGCTTGGCGGGTTCGACGGCGGGGGAAAAACTGTTTTTT.

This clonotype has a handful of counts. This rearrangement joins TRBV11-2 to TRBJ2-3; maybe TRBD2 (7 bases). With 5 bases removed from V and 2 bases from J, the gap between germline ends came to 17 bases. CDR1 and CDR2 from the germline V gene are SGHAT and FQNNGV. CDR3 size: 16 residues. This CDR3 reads CASSTRGGPVTDTQYF. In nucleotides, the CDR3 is TGTGCCAGCAGCACGAGGGGGGGGCCAGTCACAGATACGCAGTATTTT.

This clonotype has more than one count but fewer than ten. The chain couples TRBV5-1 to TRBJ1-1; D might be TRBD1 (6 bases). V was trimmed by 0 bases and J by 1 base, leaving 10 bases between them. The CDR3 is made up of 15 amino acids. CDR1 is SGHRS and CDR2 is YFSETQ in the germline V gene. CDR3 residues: CASSLATGSNTEAFF. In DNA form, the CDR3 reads TGCGCCAGCAGCTTGGCGACAGGTTCGAACACTGAAGCTTTCTTT.

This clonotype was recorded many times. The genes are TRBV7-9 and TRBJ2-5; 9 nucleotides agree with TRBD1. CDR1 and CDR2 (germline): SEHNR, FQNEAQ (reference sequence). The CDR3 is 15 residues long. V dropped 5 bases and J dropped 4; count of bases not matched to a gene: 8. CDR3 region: CASSILQGAPETQYF. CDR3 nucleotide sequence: TGTGCCAGCAGCATACTACAGGGGGCCCCAGAGACCCAGTACTTC.

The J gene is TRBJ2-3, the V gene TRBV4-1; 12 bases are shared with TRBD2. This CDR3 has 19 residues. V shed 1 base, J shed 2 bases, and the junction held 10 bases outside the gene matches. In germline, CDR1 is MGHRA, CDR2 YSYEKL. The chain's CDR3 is CASSQVAASGGGLTDTQYF. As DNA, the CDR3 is TGCGCCAGCAGCCAAGTTGCGGCTAGCGGGGGGGGCCTCACAGATACGCAGTATTTT.

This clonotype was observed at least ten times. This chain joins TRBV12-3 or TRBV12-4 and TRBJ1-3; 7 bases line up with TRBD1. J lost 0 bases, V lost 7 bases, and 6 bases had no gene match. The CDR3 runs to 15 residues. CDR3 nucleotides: TGTGCCAGCACCTCACAGGGGACCTCTGGAAACACCATATATTTT. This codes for CASTSQGTSGNTIYF.

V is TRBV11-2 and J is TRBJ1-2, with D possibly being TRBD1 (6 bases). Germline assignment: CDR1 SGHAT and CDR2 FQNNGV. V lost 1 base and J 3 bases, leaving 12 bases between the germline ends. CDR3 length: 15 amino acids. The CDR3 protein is CASSLVRGGDYGYTF. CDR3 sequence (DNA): TGTGCCAGCAGCTTAGTCAGGGGAGGGGACTATGGCTACACCTTC.

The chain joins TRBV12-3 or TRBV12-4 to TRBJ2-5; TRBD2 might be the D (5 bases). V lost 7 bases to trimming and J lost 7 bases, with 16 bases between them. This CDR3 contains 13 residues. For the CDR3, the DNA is TGTGCCAGCACCCGAGAGGGTCGGGGGACCCAGTACTTC. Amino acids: CASTREGRGTQYF.

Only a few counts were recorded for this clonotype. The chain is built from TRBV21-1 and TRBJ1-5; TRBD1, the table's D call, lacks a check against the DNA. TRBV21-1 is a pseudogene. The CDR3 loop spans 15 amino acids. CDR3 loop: CASSKGIRGDQPQHF. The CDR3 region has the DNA TGTGCCAGCAGCAAGGGGATCAGGGGGGATCAGCCCCAGCATTTT.

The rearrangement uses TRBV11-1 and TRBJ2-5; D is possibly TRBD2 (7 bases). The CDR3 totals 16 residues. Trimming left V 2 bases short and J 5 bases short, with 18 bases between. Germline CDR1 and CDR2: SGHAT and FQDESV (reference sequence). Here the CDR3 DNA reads TGTGCCAGCAGCTTATTTCGGGGGGCCTCTCTGGAGACCCAGTACTTC. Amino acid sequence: CASSLFRGASLETQYF.

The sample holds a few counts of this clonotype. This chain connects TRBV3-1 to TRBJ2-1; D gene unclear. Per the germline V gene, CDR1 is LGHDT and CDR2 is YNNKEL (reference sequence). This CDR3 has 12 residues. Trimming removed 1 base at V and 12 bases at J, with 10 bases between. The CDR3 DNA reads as TGTGCCAGCAGCCAAGCCCCTAGTTTGCAGTTCTTC. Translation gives CASSQAPSLQFF.

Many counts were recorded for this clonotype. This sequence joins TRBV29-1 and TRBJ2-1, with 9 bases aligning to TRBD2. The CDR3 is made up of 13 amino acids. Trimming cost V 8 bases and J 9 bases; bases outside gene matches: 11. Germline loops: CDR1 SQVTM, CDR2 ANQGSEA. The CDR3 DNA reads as TGCAGCCACATGGGACTAGCTATTGGTGAGCAGTTCTTC. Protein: CSHMGLAIGEQFF.

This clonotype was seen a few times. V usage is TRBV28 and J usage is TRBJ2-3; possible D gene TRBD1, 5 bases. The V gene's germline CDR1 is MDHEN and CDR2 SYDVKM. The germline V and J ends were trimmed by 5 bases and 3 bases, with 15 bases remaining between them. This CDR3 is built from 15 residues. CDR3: CASSPPRQKTDTQYF. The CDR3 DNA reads TGTGCCAGCAGTCCCCCAAGACAGAAAACAGATACGCAGTATTTT.